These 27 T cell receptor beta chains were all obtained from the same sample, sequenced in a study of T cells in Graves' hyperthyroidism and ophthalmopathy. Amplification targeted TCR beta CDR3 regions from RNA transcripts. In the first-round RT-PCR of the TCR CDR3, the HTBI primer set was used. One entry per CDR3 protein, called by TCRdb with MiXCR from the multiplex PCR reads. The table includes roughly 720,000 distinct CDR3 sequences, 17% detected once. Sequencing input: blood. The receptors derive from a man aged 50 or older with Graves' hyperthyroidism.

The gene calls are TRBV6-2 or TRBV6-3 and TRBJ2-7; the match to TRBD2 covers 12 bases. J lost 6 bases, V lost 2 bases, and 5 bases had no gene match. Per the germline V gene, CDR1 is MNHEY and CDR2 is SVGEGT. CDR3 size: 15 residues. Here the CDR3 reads CASSYVRLAGVEQYF. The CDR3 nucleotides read TGTGCCAGCAGTTACGTCAGACTAGCGGGAGTCGAGCAGTACTTC.

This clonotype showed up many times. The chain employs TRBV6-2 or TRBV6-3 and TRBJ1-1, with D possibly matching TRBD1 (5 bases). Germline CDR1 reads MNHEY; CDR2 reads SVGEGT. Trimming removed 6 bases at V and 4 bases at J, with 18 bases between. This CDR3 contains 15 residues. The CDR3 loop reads CASRPAGGASTEAFF. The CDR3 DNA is TGTGCCAGCAGACCCGCGGGGGGAGCAAGCACTGAAGCTTTCTTT.

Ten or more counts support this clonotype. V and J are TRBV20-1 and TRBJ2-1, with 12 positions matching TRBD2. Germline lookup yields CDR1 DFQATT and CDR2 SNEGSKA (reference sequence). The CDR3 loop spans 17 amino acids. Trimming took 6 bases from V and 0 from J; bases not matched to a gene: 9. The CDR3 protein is CSAKGLAGRPSYNEQFF. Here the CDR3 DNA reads TGCAGTGCCAAGGGACTAGCGGGCCGCCCCTCCTACAATGAGCAGTTCTTC.

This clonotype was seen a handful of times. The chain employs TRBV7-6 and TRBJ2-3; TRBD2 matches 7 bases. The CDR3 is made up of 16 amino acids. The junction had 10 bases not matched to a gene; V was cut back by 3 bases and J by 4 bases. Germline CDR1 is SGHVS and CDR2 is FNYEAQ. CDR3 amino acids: CASSFLGGRGSDTQYF. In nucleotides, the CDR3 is TGTGCCAGCAGCTTTTTAGGCGGGAGAGGGTCAGATACGCAGTATTTT. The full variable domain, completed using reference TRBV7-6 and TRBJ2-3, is GAGVSQSPRYKVTKRGQDVALRCDPISGHVSLYWYRQALGQGPEFLTYFNYEAQQDKSGLPNDRFSAERPEGSISTLTIQRTEQRDSAMYRCASSFLGGRGSDTQYFGPGTRLTVL.

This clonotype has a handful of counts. DNA of the CDR3: TGTGCCACCAGCAGGTTAAAAGGAGGGAGCACAGATACGCAGTATTTT. Protein sequence: CATSRLKGGSTDTQYF. The chain has TRBV15 and TRBJ2-3; D possibly corresponds to TRBD2 (6 bases). Germline V CDR1 and CDR2: LNHNV, YYDKDF (reference sequence). This CDR3 spans 16 amino acids. Trimming left V 3 bases short and J 0 bases short, with 13 bases between.

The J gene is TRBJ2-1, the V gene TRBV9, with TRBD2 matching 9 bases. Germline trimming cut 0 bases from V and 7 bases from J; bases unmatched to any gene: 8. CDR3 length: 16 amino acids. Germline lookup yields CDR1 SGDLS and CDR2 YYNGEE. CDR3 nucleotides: TGTGCCAGCAGCGTAGCTATGGTAGCGGGAGCTAATGAGCAGTTCTTC. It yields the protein CASSVAMVAGANEQFF. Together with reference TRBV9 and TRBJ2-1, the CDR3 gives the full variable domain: DSGVTQTPKHLITATGQRVTLRCSPRSGDLSVYWYQQSLDQGLQFLIQYYNGEERAKGNILERFSAQQFPDLHSELNLSSLELGDSALYFCASSVAMVAGANEQFFGPGTRLTVL.

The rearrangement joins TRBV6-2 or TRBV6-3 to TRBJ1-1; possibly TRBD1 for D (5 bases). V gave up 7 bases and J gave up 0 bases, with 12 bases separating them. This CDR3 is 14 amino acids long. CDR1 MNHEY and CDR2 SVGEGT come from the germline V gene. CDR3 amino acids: CASTYGAVNTEAFF. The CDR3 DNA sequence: TGTGCCAGCACATACGGGGCCGTGAACACTGAAGCTTTCTTT.

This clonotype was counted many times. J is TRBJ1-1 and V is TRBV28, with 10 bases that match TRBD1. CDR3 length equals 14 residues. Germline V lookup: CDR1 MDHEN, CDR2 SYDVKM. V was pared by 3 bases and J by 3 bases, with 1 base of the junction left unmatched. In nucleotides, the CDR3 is TGTGCCAGCAGTTTCGGGACAGGGGACACTGAAGCTTTCTTT. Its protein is CASSFGTGDTEAFF.

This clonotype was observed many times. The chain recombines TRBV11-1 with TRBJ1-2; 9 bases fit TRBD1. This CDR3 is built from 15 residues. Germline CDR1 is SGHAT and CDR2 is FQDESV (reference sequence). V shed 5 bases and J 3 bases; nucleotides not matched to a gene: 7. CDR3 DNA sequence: TGTGCCAGCAGCCCAGGACAGGGGCTATACTATGGCTACACCTTC. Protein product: CASSPGQGLYYGYTF.

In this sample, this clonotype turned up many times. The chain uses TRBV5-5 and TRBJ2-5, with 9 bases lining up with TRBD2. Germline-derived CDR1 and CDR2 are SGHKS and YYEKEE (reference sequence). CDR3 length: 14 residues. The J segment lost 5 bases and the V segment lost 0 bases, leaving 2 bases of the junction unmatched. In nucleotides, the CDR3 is TGTGCCAGCAGCTTGGTTAGCGGGAGTGAGACCCAGTACTTC. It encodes CASSLVSGSETQYF. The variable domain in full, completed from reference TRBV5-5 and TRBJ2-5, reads DAGVTQSPTHLIKTRGQQVTLRCSPISGHKSVSWYQQVLGQGPQFIFQYYEKEERGRGNFPDRFSARQFPNYSSELNVNALLLGDSALYLCASSLVSGSETQYFGPGTRLLVL.

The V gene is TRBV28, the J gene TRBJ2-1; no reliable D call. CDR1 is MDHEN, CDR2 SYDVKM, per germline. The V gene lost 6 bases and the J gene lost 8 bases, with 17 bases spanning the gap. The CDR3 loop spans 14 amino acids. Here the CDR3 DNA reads TGTGCCAGCAGCCAAGACTCCCCGTTACATGAGCAGTTCTTC. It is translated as CASSQDSPLHEQFF.

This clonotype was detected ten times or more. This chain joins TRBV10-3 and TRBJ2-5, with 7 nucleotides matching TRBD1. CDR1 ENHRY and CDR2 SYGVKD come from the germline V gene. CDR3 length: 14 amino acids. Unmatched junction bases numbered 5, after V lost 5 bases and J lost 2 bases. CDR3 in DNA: TGTGCCATCAGTACGACAGGGAATCAAGAGACCCAGTACTTC. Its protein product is CAISTTGNQETQYF.

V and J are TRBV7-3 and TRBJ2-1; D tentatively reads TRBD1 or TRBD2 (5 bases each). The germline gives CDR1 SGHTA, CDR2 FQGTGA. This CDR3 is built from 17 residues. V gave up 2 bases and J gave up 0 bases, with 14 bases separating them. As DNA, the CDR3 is TGTGCCAGCAGCTTATTTGGGGCGGGCAGCTCCTACAATGAGCAGTTCTTC. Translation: CASSLFGAGSSYNEQFF.

CDR3 region: CASSIKGAGIKETQYF. As DNA, the CDR3 is TGTGCCAGTAGTATAAAGGGGGCAGGAATCAAGGAGACCCAGTACTTC. This chain connects TRBV19 to TRBJ2-5; 7 bases line up with TRBD1. V lost 2 bases, J lost 5 bases, and 11 bases stayed unmatched. The CDR3 length is 16 residues. Per the germline V gene, CDR1 is LNHDA and CDR2 is SQIVND (reference sequence).

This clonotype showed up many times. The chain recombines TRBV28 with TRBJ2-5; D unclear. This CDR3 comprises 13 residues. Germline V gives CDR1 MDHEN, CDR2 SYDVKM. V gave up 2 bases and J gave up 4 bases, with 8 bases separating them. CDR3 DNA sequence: TGTGCCAGCAGTTTAAGATCCGGAGAGACCCAGTACTTC. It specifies CASSLRSGETQYF.

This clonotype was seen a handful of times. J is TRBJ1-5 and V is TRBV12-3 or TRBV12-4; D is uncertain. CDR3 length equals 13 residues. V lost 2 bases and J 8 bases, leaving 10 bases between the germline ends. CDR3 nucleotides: TGTGCCAGCAGTTTAACGGGGAAGGAGCCCCAGCATTTT. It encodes CASSLTGKEPQHF.

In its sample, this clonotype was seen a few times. CDR3 coding DNA: TGCGCCAGCAGCCGGGACGCTGGATTGGACACCATATATTTT. It codes for CASSRDAGLDTIYF. The chain joins TRBV5-1 to TRBJ1-3; D perhaps matches TRBD1 (5 bases). The germline V gene encodes CDR1 SGHRS and CDR2 YFSETQ. This CDR3 contains 14 residues. The V end lost 4 bases, the J end lost 8 bases, and 16 bases lay between the germline ends.

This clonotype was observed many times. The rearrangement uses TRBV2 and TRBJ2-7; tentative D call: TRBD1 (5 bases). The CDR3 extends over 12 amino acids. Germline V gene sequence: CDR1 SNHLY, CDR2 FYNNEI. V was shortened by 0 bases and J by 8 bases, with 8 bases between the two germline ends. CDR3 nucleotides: TGTGCCAGCAGTGAAGCAGGGGTGCAGCAGTACTTC. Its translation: CASSEAGVQQYF.

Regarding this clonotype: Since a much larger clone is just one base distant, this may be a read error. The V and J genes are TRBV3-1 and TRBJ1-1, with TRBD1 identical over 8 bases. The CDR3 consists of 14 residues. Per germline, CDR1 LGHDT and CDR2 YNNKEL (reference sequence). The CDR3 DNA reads TGTGCCATCAGCCACGACAGGGGAAGCACTGAAGCTTTCTTT. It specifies CAISHDRGSTEAFF.

The CDR3 bases are TGTGCCGCCCGGGACACCGCCTACGAGCAGTACTTC. This gives the protein CAARDTAYEQYF. This chain joins TRBV28 and TRBJ2-7, with a possible D match to TRBD1 (6 bases). V was shortened by 11 bases and J by 2 bases, with 13 bases between the two germline ends. This CDR3 comprises 12 residues. Germline V gives CDR1 MDHEN, CDR2 SYDVKM.

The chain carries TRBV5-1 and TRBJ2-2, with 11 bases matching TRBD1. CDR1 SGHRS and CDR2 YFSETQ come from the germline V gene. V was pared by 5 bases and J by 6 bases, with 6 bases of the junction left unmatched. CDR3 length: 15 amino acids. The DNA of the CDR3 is TGCGCCAGCAGGGGACAGGGGGAAAGTGCCGGGGAGCTGTTTTTT. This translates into CASRGQGESAGELFF.

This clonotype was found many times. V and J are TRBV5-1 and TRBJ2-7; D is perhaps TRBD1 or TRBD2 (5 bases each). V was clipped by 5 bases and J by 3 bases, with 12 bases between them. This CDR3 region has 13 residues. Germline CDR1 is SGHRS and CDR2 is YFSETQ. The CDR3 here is CASRYGDRYEQYF. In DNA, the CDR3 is TGCGCCAGCAGATACGGGGACCGCTACGAGCAGTACTTC.

The CDR3 sequence: CASSKGTGRHGELFF. Here the CDR3 DNA reads TGTGCCAGTAGCAAAGGGACAGGGCGGCACGGGGAGCTGTTTTTT. V gene TRBV19 combines with J gene TRBJ2-2; 9 bases align to TRBD1. The V gene's germline CDR1 is LNHDA and CDR2 SQIVND (reference sequence). The CDR3 runs to 15 residues. The trim removed 6 bases at V and 7 bases at J, leaving 9 bases unmatched. Filled out from reference TRBV19 and TRBJ2-2, the complete variable domain reads DGGITQSPKYLFRKEGQNVTLSCEQNLNHDAMYWYRQDPGQGLRLIYYSQIVNDFQKGDIAEGYSVSREKKESFPLTVTSAQKNPTAFYLCASSKGTGRHGELFFGEGSRLTVL.

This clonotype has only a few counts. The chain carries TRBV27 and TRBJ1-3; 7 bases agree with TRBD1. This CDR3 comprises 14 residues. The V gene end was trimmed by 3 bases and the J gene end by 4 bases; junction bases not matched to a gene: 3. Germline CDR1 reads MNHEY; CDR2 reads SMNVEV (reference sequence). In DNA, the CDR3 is TGTGCCAGCAGTTTCCAGGGGGGGGGAAACACCATATATTTT. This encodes CASSFQGGGNTIYF.

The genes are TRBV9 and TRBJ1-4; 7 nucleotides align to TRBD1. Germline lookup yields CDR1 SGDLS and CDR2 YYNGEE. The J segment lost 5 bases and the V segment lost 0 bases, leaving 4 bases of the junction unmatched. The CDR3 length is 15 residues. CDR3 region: CASSVVGTVNEKLFF. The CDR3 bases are TGTGCCAGCAGCGTAGTTGGGACAGTGAATGAAAAACTGTTTTTT.

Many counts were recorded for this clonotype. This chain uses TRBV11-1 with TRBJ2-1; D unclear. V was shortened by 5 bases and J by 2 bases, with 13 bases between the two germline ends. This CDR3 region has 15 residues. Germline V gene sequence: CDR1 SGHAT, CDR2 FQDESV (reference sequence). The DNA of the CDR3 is TGTGCCAGCAGCGAGTCTCGAGGCACCTACAATGAGCAGTTCTTC. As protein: CASSESRGTYNEQFF. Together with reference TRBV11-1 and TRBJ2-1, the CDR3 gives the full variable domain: EAEVAQSPRYKITEKSQAVAFWCDPISGHATLYWYRQILGQGPELLVQFQDESVVDDSQLPKDRFSAERLKGVDSTLKIQPAELGDSAMYLCASSESRGTYNEQFFGPGTRLTVL.

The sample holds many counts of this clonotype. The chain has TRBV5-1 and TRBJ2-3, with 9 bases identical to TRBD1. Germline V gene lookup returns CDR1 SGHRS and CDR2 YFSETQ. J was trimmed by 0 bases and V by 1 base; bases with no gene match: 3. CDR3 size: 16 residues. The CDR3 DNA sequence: TGCGCCAGCAGCTTGACGACAGGGGGAAGCACAGATACGCAGTATTTT. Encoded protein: CASSLTTGGSTDTQYF.